The TCR beta chain described here comes from a study of response to subunit inactivated influenza vaccine. Notes on the study in general: With each seasonal influenza vaccination, the authors suggested, few new T cells are recruited.

Only a few counts were recorded for this clonotype. Its antigen is still unknown. TCRdb reprocessed the RT-PCR reads via MiXCR and lists one record per CDR3 protein. The table includes 710,000 or so distinct CDR3 sequences, around 14% detected once. V was pared by 1 base and J by 3 bases, with 5 bases of the junction left unmatched. Germline CDR1 SEHNR, CDR2 FQNEAQ (reference sequence). The CDR3 consists of 15 residues. The receptor was derived from a man aged 50-60 years who received an inactivated influenza vaccine. The material was PBMCs from blood, obtained roughly 12 days after vaccination. The V and J genes are TRBV7-9 and TRBJ1-2; 7 bases are shared with TRBD1. The CDR3, as DNA: TGTGCCAGCAGCTTAGGGCCGGGACAGTACTATGGCTACACCTTC. Translation: CASSLGPGQYYGYTF.